The T cell receptor (beta chain) under discussion was sequenced for a study of blood T cells in healthy people across ages. Whole-study findings and limits: Per-million-T-cell TCR beta diversity fell roughly linearly with age.

PCR was performed a second time for about 7 to 11 cycles using a sample-barcoded 5' primer and a J-beta primer mix. TCRdb reprocessed the 5' RACE reads with MiXCR, giving one entry per CDR3 protein. The table includes around 1,500,000 distinct CDR3 sequences, 42% detected once. Turning to this clonotype: Its antigen is undetermined.

The CDR3 totals 16 residues. The germline V gene has CDR1 ENHRY and CDR2 SYGVKD. Sequencing was performed on blood. This clonotype was sampled from a young woman in good health. This chain joins TRBV10-3 and TRBJ2-1; D unresolved. The J call may be mistaken, given a closer DNA end match to TRBJ2-7. The CDR3 region is CAISESHRVSYNEQYF. As DNA, the CDR3 is TGTGCCATCAGTGAGTCGCATCGGGTATCCTACAATGAGCAGTACTTC.